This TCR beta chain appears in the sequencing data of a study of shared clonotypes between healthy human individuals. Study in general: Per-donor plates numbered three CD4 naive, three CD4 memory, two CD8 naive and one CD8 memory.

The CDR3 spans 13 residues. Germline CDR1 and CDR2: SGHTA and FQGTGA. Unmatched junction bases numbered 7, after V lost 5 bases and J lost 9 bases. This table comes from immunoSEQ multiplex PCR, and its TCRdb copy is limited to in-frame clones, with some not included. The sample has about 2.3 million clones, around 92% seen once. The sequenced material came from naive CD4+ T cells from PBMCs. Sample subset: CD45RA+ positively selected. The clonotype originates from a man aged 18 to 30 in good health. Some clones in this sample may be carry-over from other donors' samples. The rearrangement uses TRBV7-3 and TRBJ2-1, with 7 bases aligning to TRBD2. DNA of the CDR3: TGTGCCAGCAGCGCCTCGGGGGGTGGTGAGCAGTTCTTC. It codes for CASSASGGGEQFF.